This is a list of T cell receptor beta chains from one sample in a study of cytomegalovirus exposure and HLA in healthy donors. Using immunoSEQ multiplex PCR, the repertoire was profiled, and TCRdb retains in-frame clones only, with some absent. The top ten hold approximately 5.6% of the sample, which has over 150,000 clones, 73% seen once. The sequencing input was PBMCs. These receptors were obtained from a woman aged 18-29 years in good health and CMV-seropositive. The CDR3 runs from the conserved cysteine through the conserved F or W. D genes are given only for firm matches. Part of the rows lack a size; the others show once, few, many or a class for expanded clones.

clone_size j_call d_call v_call cdr3_nt cdr3_aa
few TRBJ1-6 TRBD1 TRBV6-5 TGTGCCAGCAGTGGCCGACAGGGCAATTCACCCCTCCACTTT CASSGRQGNSPLHF
few TRBJ1-6 NA TRBV6-5 TGTGCCAGCAGTTTTCGACAGAGAAATTCACCCCTCCACTTT CASSFRQRNSPLHF
NA TRBJ2-3 NA TRBV14 TGTGCCAGCAGCCAGACTACTAGCTCTACGCAGTATTTT CASSQTTSSTQYF
NA TRBJ1-1 NA TRBV2 TGTGCCGAAAGGGAGGACACACGTCAGTGCGCTGCTTTCTTT CAEREDTRQCAAFF
NA TRBJ1-6 TRBD1 TRBV27 TGTGCCAGCAGGCCGGGACAGAAAATTTATAATTCACCCCTCCACTTT CASRPGQKIYNSPLHF
NA TRBJ2-3 NA TRBV19 TGTGCCAGTAGTGCCGGGACTAGCACAGATACGCAGTATTTT CASSAGTSTDTQYF
NA TRBJ2-1 TRBD2 TRBV15 TGTGCCACCTCGGCTACTAGCGGAGAACAGTTCTTC CATSATSGEQFF
once TRBJ2-7 TRBD2 TRBV4-3 TGCGCCAGCAGCCAAGATAGCGGGGCCTCCTACGAGCAGTACTTC CASSQDSGASYEQYF
NA TRBJ1-1 NA TRBV18 TGTGCCAGCTCACCATTTGAGTCAGGGAACACTGAAGCTTTCTTT CASSPFESGNTEAFF
NA TRBJ1-1 NA TRBV5-1 TGCGCCAGCAGGGCAGGAAGCTTGAACACTGAAGCTTTCTTT CASRAGSLNTEAFF
once TRBJ2-7 TRBD1 TRBV29-1 TGCAGCGTCCGGGACAGGGGGACCTACGAGCAGTACTTC CSVRDRGTYEQYF
few TRBJ2-7 TRBD1 TRBV30 TGTGCCTGGAGTGTTTGGACAGGGAACGACGAGCAGTACTTC CAWSVWTGNDEQYF
NA TRBJ2-1 NA TRBV5-8 TGTGCCTCCGGAGCGTTCTCCTACAATGAGCAGTTCTTC CASGAFSYNEQFF
NA TRBJ2-2 NA TRBV9 TGTGCCAGCACCCCATGGGGGGAAACGAACACCGGGGAGCTGTTTTTT CASTPWGETNTGELFF
few TRBJ1-1 TRBD1 TRBV19 TGTGCCTGCACACCGGGACAGGGGTACACTGAAGCTTTCTTT CACTPGQGYTEAFF
NA TRBJ2-7 TRBD1 TRBV18 TGTGCCAGCTCACCAACCTTCGGGACAGGGCTTTCCTACGAGCAGTACTTC CASSPTFGTGLSYEQYF
few TRBJ2-3 NA TRBV27 TGTGCCAGCAGTTTACAGGGTAATACGCAGTATTTT CASSLQGNTQYF
NA TRBJ2-2 TRBD2 TRBV7-2 TGTGCCAGCAGGGTTAAGGGACTAGGCGCCGGGGAGCTGTTTTTT CASRVKGLGAGELFF
NA TRBJ1-2 TRBD1 TRBV29-1 TGCAGCGTTTGGGTTCCGGACAGGGAGTATGGCTACACCTTC CSVWVPDREYGYTF
few TRBJ1-2 NA TRBV30 TGTGCCTGGAGTCTGTCTAACTATGGCTACACCTTC CAWSLSNYGYTF
NA TRBJ2-2 NA TRBV5-4 TGTGCCAGCAGCCCCTTTGCCAGGGGTGGCGGGGAGCTGTTTTTT CASSPFARGGGELFF
NA TRBJ1-1 NA TRBV5-8 TGTGCCAGCAGCTTGGCCTACGGGGGGGCGAACACTGAAGCTTTCTTT CASSLAYGGANTEAFF
NA TRBJ1-1 NA TRBV6-6 TGTGCCAGCAGAAACGCAGGGCGAGAGAAAGCTTTCTTT CASRNAGREKAFF
NA TRBJ2-6 NA TRBV7-9 TGTGCCAGCAGCTTAGGCGGGTCTGGGGCCAACGTCCTGACTTTC CASSLGGSGANVLTF
NA TRBJ2-1 NA TRBV5-6 TGTGCCAGCAGCTTGGATACCGGACATTCCAACAATGAGCAGTTCTTC CASSLDTGHSNNEQFF
few TRBJ1-2 NA TRBV4-1 TGCGCCAGCAGCCTAGGGACGGGGGATGGTGGCTACACCTTC CASSLGTGDGGYTF
NA TRBJ1-1 NA TRBV5-4 TGTGCCAGCAGCTTGGGGCTGGGTTGGGCCACTGAAGCTTTCTTT CASSLGLGWATEAFF
NA TRBJ2-5 TRBD2 TRBV7-9 TGTGCCAGCAGCTCGATAGCGGGGGCCCCGGGAGAGACCCAGTACTTC CASSSIAGAPGETQYF
NA TRBJ1-1 TRBD1 TRBV6-1 TGTGCCAGCAGTGAAGCGCGGGACAGGGGAATTCTAAACACTGAAGCTTTCTTT CASSEARDRGILNTEAFF
NA TRBJ1-5 TRBD1 TRBV27 TGTGCCAGCAGTGTGACAGGGTATGGCAATCAGCCCCAGCATTTT CASSVTGYGNQPQHF
NA TRBJ1-4 TRBD1 TRBV7-2 TGTGCCAGCAGCCTTGGAATCGGACAGGGTCGTGAAAAACTGTTTTTT CASSLGIGQGREKLFF
NA TRBJ1-5 NA TRBV19 TGTGCCAGTAGTATAACCGGGGGCAATCAGCCCCAGCATTTT CASSITGGNQPQHF
few TRBJ2-3 NA TRBV6-6 TGTGCCAGCAGTTACCGGGATAACACAGATACGCAGTATTTT CASSYRDNTDTQYF
NA TRBJ2-1 TRBD2 TRBV7-9 TGTGCCAGCAGCCAGACTAGCGGGGGGGCCTACAATGAGCAGTTCTTC CASSQTSGGAYNEQFF
NA TRBJ1-1 NA TRBV10-3 TGTGCCATCAGTGAGTCAGGGGTGGTACCGAACACTGAAGCTTTCTTT CAISESGVVPNTEAFF
few TRBJ1-2 TRBD1 TRBV7-6 TGTGCCAGCAGCCCCGTGACAGGGACCGATGGCTACACCTTC CASSPVTGTDGYTF
NA TRBJ1-2 TRBD1 TRBV19 TGTGCCAGTAACAGAGACAGGGGGCGCGGCTATGGCTACACCTTC CASNRDRGRGYGYTF
few TRBJ1-5 NA TRBV7-2 TGTGCCAGCAGCTTAGTGGGGGGTGGGGGGATTCAGCCCCAGCATTTT CASSLVGGGGIQPQHF